A selection of T cell receptor beta chains follows, all from one sample in a study of blood T cells in healthy people across ages. One entry per CDR3 protein, called by TCRdb with MiXCR from the 5' RACE reads. Of roughly 830,000 distinct CDR3 sequences listed, approximately 67% are singletons. Sequencing input: blood. The source is a man aged 25 to 40 in good health. Each CDR3 is given with its conserved first and last residue. D genes are given only for firm matches. Size is omitted from some rows. Given values are once, few, many or a class for expanded clones.

clone_size	v_call	j_call	d_call	cdr3_nt	cdr3_aa
-	TRBV4-2	TRBJ2-5	TRBD2	TGTGCCAGCAGCCAAGATGGGCTAGCGGGGGGGTACCAAGAGACCCAGTACTTC	CASSQDGLAGGYQETQYF
-	TRBV20-1	TRBJ1-2	-	TGCAGTGCTAGAGATTTCGGTCCAGCTCGTGAAGGCTACACCTTC	CSARDFGPAREGYTF
few	TRBV10-3	TRBJ2-1	TRBD2	TGTGCCATGGCCAGACTAGCGGGGGGCCAAAGCTCCTACAATGAGCAGTTCTTC	CAMARLAGGQSSYNEQFF
-	TRBV3-1	TRBJ2-7	-	TGTGCCAGCAGCCAAGATTGGAAAGGGAGCTCCTACGAGCAGTACTTC	CASSQDWKGSSYEQYF
few	TRBV20-1	TRBJ2-7	-	TGCAGTGCCGACGGGATCCCCGGAGCCTACAATGAGCAGTACTTC	CSADGIPGAYNEQYF
-	TRBV4-2	TRBJ2-3	TRBD2	TGTGCCAGCAGCCGTTTCCAGCGGGGGGTCACAGATACGCAGTATTTT	CASSRFQRGVTDTQYF
-	TRBV4-2	TRBJ2-5	-	TGTGCCAGCAGCGACCTGGGGGAGATCCAAGAGACCCAGTACTTC	CASSDLGEIQETQYF
many	TRBV3-1	TRBJ2-7	TRBD2	TGTGCCAGCAGCCATGCCCGGGAGGCCTACTACGAGCAGTACTTC	CASSHAREAYYEQYF
once	TRBV10-3	TRBJ2-1	-	TGTGCCATCAGTGAGGGCCCCAATGAGCAGTTCTTC	CAISEGPNEQFF
-	TRBV12-3/TRBV12-4	TRBJ2-3	-	TGTGCCAGCAGCCCCGGTGGCCGACCCACGAATACGCAGTATTTT	CASSPGGRPTNTQYF
few	TRBV4-3	TRBJ2-3	TRBD2	TGCGCCAGCAGCCAAGTTTGGAGTAGCGGGGGGGTTAATACGCAGTATTTT	CASSQVWSSGGVNTQYF
-	TRBV20-1	TRBJ1-2	-	TGCAGTGCTCCCCATTTCCAGGAGTCGGGCTACACCTTC	CSAPHFQESGYTF
few	TRBV12-3/TRBV12-4	TRBJ2-1	-	TGTGCCAGCAGTCTTGGATCCCCCTGGGATGAGCAGTTCTTC	CASSLGSPWDEQFF
-	TRBV15	TRBJ2-2	-	TGTGCCACCAGCAGAGCCTACGGGGAGCTGTTTTTT	CATSRAYGELFF
few	TRBV25-1	TRBJ2-7	-	TGTGCCAGCAGTGCCCAGTGGGGGTACGAGCAGTACTTC	CASSAQWGYEQYF
-	TRBV6-6	TRBJ2-5	-	TGTGCCAGCAGTTACGAGGGGAAGGGGGAGACCCAGTACTTC	CASSYEGKGETQYF
-	TRBV20-1	TRBJ2-1	TRBD1	TGCAGTGCCACCAACCGGGACAGCGCTTACAATGAGCAGTTCTTC	CSATNRDSAYNEQFF
-	TRBV18	TRBJ2-1	-	TGTGCCAGCTCACCAAATACTAACTACAATGAGCAGTTCTTC	CASSPNTNYNEQFF
-	TRBV5-1	TRBJ2-4	-	TGCGCCAGCAGCTTATTCGGGAAAGGGGTAGCCAAAAACATTCAGTACTTC	CASSLFGKGVAKNIQYF
-	TRBV3-1	TRBJ1-2	TRBD1	TGTGCCAGCAGCCAAGGGTTAAAGGTTACAGGGGACGGGCTTGGCTACACCTTC	CASSQGLKVTGDGLGYTF
-	TRBV29-1	TRBJ2-5	-	TGCAGCGTTGAGTGGCCCGTTGGTCAGGAAGAGACCCAGTACTTC	CSVEWPVGQEETQYF
-	TRBV28	TRBJ2-7	-	TGTGCCAGCAGTTGGGGACAACACTACGAGCAGTACTTC	CASSWGQHYEQYF
few	TRBV5-6	TRBJ2-3	-	TGTGCCAGCAGCTTGGGACAGGCGAGCACAGATACGCAGTATTTT	CASSLGQASTDTQYF
-	TRBV7-2	TRBJ2-5	-	TGTGCCAGCAGCTTATGGGACTCCCCGGGCCAAGAGACCCAGTACTTC	CASSLWDSPGQETQYF
few	TRBV6-1	TRBJ1-2	TRBD1	TGTGCCAGCAGTGCAAGGACAGGCTCAAACTATGGCTACACCTTC	CASSARTGSNYGYTF
-	TRBV7-3	TRBJ2-1	TRBD2	TGTGCCAGCAGCACCCGGGGGGAGCGGGGCACCTACAATGAGCAGTTCTTC	CASSTRGERGTYNEQFF
-	TRBV4-3	TRBJ2-7	-	TGCGCCAGCAGCCAATACGCGACGGGGTTCCTCTACGAGCAGTACTTC	CASSQYATGFLYEQYF
-	TRBV10-3	TRBJ2-5	TRBD1	TGTGCCATCGGGACAGGGGGCTTAGAGACCCAGTACTTC	CAIGTGGLETQYF
-	TRBV28	TRBJ2-3	-	TGTGCCAGCAGCAGGGGAGGTCGAGGTGCAGATACGCAGTATTTT	CASSRGGRGADTQYF
-	TRBV28	TRBJ2-4	TRBD1	TGTGCCAGCTCCGGGTTGTCAGGGGGACAGGGATTGGGGGAGCAGTACTTC	CASSGLSGGQGLGEQYF
-	TRBV28	TRBJ1-2	TRBD1	TGTGCCAGCAGTCTATCGACAGGGGGCTTGTATGGCTACACCTTC	CASSLSTGGLYGYTF
few	TRBV9	TRBJ2-4	TRBD1	TGTGCCAGCAGCGTAGTACGGGACAGGGAGGGGGTCACCAAAAACATTCAGTACTTC	CASSVVRDREGVTKNIQYF
-	TRBV20-1	TRBJ2-7	-	TGCAGTGCTCCTCGTACAGGATACTCCTCCTACGAGCAGTACTTC	CSAPRTGYSSYEQYF
-	TRBV15	TRBJ2-1	-	TGTGCCACCAGCGGTCTTGGGGGGGCCGGGTACAATGAGCAGTTCTTC	CATSGLGGAGYNEQFF
-	TRBV7-2	TRBJ1-5	-	TGTGCCAGCAGCGAGGGACCGGTTGGGCCCCAGCATTTT	CASSEGPVGPQHF
-	TRBV12-3/TRBV12-4	TRBJ2-3	-	TGTGCCAGCAGTTTAGGGTCCGGGGGCGTAACAGATACGCAGTATTTT	CASSLGSGGVTDTQYF
-	TRBV27	TRBJ2-1	TRBD1	TGTGCCAGCAGTCCCCTAGGGACAGCCTACAATGAGCAGTTCTTC	CASSPLGTAYNEQFF
-	TRBV27	TRBJ1-1	-	TGTGCCAGCAGTTTATCGTCGATAACTGAAGCTTTCTTT	CASSLSSITEAFF
-	TRBV15	TRBJ2-6	-	TGTGCCACCAGCGTTAGGGGGGCTGGGGCCAACGTCCTGACTTTC	CATSVRGAGANVLTF
few	TRBV20-1	TRBJ2-1	TRBD1	TGCAGTGCAACCGGGACAGGGGGCGGTGAGCAGTTCTTC	CSATGTGGGEQFF
-	TRBV6-5	TRBJ2-3	-	TGTGCCAGCAGCCCACCAGGGACTTCATCCGATACGCAGTATTTT	CASSPPGTSSDTQYF
-	TRBV6-5	TRBJ2-3	-	TGTGCCAGCAGTTATACCTTTGGGGTACAGGATACGCAGTATTTT	CASSYTFGVQDTQYF
-	TRBV29-1	TRBJ2-7	-	TGCAGCGTTGAAGGGGGAAGCGAGCAGTACTTC	CSVEGGSEQYF
-	TRBV20-1	TRBJ2-1	-	TGCAGTGCTAGAGACAGACTAGGAGTGGGCTTGGAGCAGTTCTTC	CSARDRLGVGLEQFF
-	TRBV3-1	TRBJ2-6	TRBD2	TGTGCCAGCAGCCAAGAACTAGCGGGGACGGGGGACTCTGGGGCCAACGTCCTGACTTTC	CASSQELAGTGDSGANVLTF
-	TRBV25-1	TRBJ1-5	TRBD1	TGTGCCAGCAGTGAAGGGACAGGGGGCATTCAGCCCCAGCATTTT	CASSEGTGGIQPQHF
few	TRBV5-1	TRBJ2-5	TRBD2	TGCGCCAGCAGCTTGGGCCCCCTCTCGGCACTAGCGGAGACCCAGTACTTC	CASSLGPLSALAETQYF